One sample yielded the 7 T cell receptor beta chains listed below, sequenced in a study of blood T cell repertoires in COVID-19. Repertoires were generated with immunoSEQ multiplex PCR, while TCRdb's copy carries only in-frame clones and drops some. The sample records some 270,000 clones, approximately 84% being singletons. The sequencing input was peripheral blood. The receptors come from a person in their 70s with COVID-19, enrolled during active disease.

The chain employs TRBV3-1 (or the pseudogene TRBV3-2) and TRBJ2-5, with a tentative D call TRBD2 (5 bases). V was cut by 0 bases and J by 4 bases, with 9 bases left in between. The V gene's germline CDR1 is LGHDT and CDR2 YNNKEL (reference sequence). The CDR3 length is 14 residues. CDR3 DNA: TGTGCCAGCAGCCAAGAGGTACGGGGAGAGACCCAGTACTTC. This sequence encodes CASSQEVRGETQYF.

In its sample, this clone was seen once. DNA of the CDR3: TGTGCCAGCAGCGTAGAAAGGGGCAGGAATTCACCCCTCCACTTT. Protein: CASSVERGRNSPLHF. V usage is TRBV9 and J usage is TRBJ1-6; possibly TRBD1 for D (5 bases). V gave up 0 bases and J gave up 7 bases, with 11 bases separating them. CDR1 and CDR2 (germline): SGDLS, YYNGEE. The CDR3 runs to 15 residues. Using reference TRBV9 and TRBJ1-6 for the parts outside the CDR3, the full variable domain is DSGVTQTPKHLITATGQRVTLRCSPRSGDLSVYWYQQSLDQGLQFLIQYYNGEERAKGNILERFSAQQFPDLHSELNLSSLELGDSALYFCASSVERGRNSPLHFGNGTRLTVT.

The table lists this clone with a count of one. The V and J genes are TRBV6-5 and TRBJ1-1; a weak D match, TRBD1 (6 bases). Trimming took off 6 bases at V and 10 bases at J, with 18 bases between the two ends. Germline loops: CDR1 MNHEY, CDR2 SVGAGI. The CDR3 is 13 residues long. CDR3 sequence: CASSRGGDWVAFF. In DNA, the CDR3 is TGTGCCAGCAGCCGAGGGGGGGATTGGGTAGCTTTCTTT.

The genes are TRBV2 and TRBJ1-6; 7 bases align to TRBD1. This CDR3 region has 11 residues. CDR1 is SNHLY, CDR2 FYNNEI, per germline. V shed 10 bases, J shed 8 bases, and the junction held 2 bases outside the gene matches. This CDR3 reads CATQGYSPLHF. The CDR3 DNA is TGTGCCACACAGGGGTATTCACCCCTCCACTTT.

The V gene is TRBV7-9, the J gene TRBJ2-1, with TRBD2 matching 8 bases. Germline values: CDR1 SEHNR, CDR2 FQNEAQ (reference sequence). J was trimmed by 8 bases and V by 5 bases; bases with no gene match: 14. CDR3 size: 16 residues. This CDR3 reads CASSLPGLAGRDEQFF. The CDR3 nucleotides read TGTGCCAGCAGCCTCCCGGGGCTAGCGGGTAGGGATGAGCAGTTCTTC. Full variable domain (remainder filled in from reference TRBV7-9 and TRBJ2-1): DTGVSQNPRHKITKRGQNVTFRCDPISEHNRLYWYRQTLGQGPEFLTYFQNEAQLEKSRLLSDRFSAERPKGSFSTLEIQRTEQGDSAMYLCASSLPGLAGRDEQFFGPGTRLTVL.

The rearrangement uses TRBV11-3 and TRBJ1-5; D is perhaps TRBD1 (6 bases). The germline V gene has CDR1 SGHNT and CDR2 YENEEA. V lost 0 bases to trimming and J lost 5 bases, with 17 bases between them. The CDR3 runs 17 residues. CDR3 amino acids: CASSLEQRQDLDQPQHF. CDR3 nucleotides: TGTGCCAGCAGCTTAGAACAGAGACAGGACCTTGATCAGCCCCAGCATTTT.

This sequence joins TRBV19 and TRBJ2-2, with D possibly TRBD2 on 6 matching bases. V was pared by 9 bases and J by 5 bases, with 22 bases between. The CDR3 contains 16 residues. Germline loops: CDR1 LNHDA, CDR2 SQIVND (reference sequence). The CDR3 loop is CASTPGWGDPTGELFF. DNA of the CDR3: TGTGCCAGCACTCCTGGTTGGGGGGATCCTACCGGGGAGCTGTTTTTT.